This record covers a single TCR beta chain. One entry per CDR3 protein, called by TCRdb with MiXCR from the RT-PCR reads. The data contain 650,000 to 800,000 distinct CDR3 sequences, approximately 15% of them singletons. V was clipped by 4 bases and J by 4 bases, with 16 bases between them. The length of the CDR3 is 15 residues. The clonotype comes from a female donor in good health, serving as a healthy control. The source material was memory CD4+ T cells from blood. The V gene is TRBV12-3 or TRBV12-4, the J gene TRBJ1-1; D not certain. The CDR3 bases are TGTGCCAGCAGTTCCACCTCCCTCGGTAGCACTGAAGCTTTCTTT. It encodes CASSSTSLGSTEAFF.